This TCR beta chain was captured by sequencing in a study of beta chain features in type 1 diabetes. Whole-study findings and limits: Any HLA type influence on TCRB rearrangement was left unresolved here. VDJ junctions sequenced from type 1 diabetes patients showed fewer insertions and more deletions.

Sequencing targeted expressed TCRB transcripts, as all isolated RNA had been reverse transcribed. Measured with immunoSEQ multiplex PCR; TCRdb has only the in-frame clones, and not every one. The sample gives 130,000 to 150,000 clones, around a tenth of which show up once; roughly 0.7% is in the top ten. This clone was seen a few times. Antigen: not known. V lost 0 bases and J lost 3, with 7 bases in between. The CDR3 has 14 residues. Looked up from germline, CDR1 is SGHNT and CDR2 is YYREEE (reference sequence). The origin of this receptor is a man younger than 30 in good health. This chain connects TRBV5-4 to TRBJ2-4; no firm D call. Input material: central memory CD4+ T cells from blood. This CDR3 is CASSLALYKNIQYF. The CDR3 DNA reads as TGTGCCAGCAGCTTGGCCCTATACAAAAACATTCAGTACTTC.